The source of this TCR beta chain is a study of shared clonotypes between healthy human individuals. Comments on this clone: At the DNA level, this CDR3 is encoded by other sequences in the same sample as well.

Germline assignment: CDR1 MNHNS and CDR2 SASEGT. The CDR3 is 13 residues long. The ends were cut back, 6 bases at V and 2 bases at J, with 11 bases in the middle. Sequenced by immunoSEQ multiplex PCR; TCRdb stores in-frame clones only, minus some. The table includes 300,000 to 400,000 clones, over 65% detected once. Specimen: memory CD4+ T cells sorted from blood. Subset indicated: CD45RA-negative fraction. This chain uses TRBV6-1 with TRBJ2-7; perhaps D is TRBD1 or TRBD2 (6 bases each). The receptor was derived from a man younger than 45 in good health. CDR3 sequence (DNA): TGTGCCAGCAGCACGGGGGCGGCCTACGAGCAGTACTTC. Protein: CASSTGAAYEQYF.